Following are 14 T cell receptor beta chains from one sample sequenced in a study of cytomegalovirus exposure and HLA in healthy donors. PCR was performed using 60 Vbeta and 13 Jbeta primers. Profiled with immunoSEQ multiplex PCR; TCRdb holds only in-frame clones, not every one. The sample has roughly 100,000 clones, roughly 76% seen once; the top ten hold roughly 3.5%. The sequenced sample consisted of PBMCs. Receptors originate from a man aged 35-49 years in good health and CMV-seronegative.

The table lists this clone with a few counts. Other DNA sequences in the same sample also yield this CDR3. The rearrangement uses TRBV2 and TRBJ2-1, with 7 bases lining up with TRBD2. V lost 9 bases and J lost 4; bases outside the gene matches: 6. The germline gives CDR1 SNHLY, CDR2 FYNNEI. The CDR3 extends over 13 amino acids. CDR3 region: CASRTSGYNEQFF. The CDR3 DNA reads TGTGCCAGTCGGACTAGTGGGTACAATGAGCAGTTCTTC.

This chain joins TRBV20-1 and TRBJ1-4, with D unclear. With 5 bases removed from V and 8 bases from J, the gap between germline ends came to 3 bases. The CDR3 length is 9 residues. CDR1 and CDR2 from the germline V gene are DFQATT and SNEGSKA (reference sequence). The CDR3 reads CSAGEKLFF. The DNA of the CDR3 is TGCAGTGCTGGCGAAAAACTGTTTTTT.

The CDR3 region has the DNA TGCGCCAGCAGTGAAAGGGGGGGCCTCCTTAATGAAAAACTGTTTTTT. Its protein is CASSERGGLLNEKLFF. The chain recombines TRBV5-1 with TRBJ1-4; weak D call: TRBD1 (6 bases). Deletions cut 5 bases from V and 4 bases from J, with 18 bases between. This CDR3 is 16 amino acids long. Germline CDR1 reads SGHRS; CDR2 reads YFSETQ. The full variable domain, completed using reference TRBV5-1 and TRBJ1-4, is KAGVTQTPRYLIKTRGQQVTLSCSPISGHRSVSWYQQTPGQGLQFLFEYFSETQRNKGNFPGRFSGRQFSNSRSEMNVSTLELGDSALYLCASSERGGLLNEKLFFGSGTQLSVL.

The chain recombines TRBV5-1 with TRBJ2-3, with D uncertain. Per germline, CDR1 SGHRS and CDR2 YFSETQ. The CDR3 has 12 residues. Trimming took 3 bases from V and 5 from J, leaving 7 bases between them. This CDR3 is CASSWYLDTQYF. CDR3 in DNA: TGCGCCAGCAGCTGGTACTTAGATACGCAGTATTTT.

The V and J genes are TRBV7-9 and TRBJ1-2; D gene ambiguous. Germline CDR1 SEHNR, CDR2 FQNEAQ (reference sequence). V was shortened by 2 bases and J by 4 bases, with 14 bases between the two germline ends. The CDR3 consists of 15 residues. CDR3 loop: CASSLSGSGSYGYTF. The CDR3 bases are TGTGCCAGCAGCTTATCCGGGTCCGGGAGCTATGGCTACACCTTC.

The chain couples TRBV28 to TRBJ1-5; TRBD1 is a possible D gene (6 bases). The germline CDR1 and CDR2 sequences are MDHEN and SYDVKM. The CDR3 extends over 15 amino acids. Trimming cost V 7 bases and J 5 bases, with 18 bases left between them. CDR3 in DNA: TGTGCCAGCAAATCCCACGACAGGATCTATCAGCCCCAGCATTTT. Encoded protein: CASKSHDRIYQPQHF.

The chain is built from TRBV7-3 and TRBJ2-1; D might be TRBD1 (6 bases). The CDR3 contains 12 residues. CDR1 and CDR2 (germline): SGHTA, FQGTGA. Trimming shortened V by 1 base and J by 15 bases, and 13 bases separated the two germline ends. Here the CDR3 reads CASSLNRDVWFF. DNA of the CDR3: TGTGCCAGCAGCTTAAACAGGGACGTATGGTTCTTC.

V gene TRBV5-8 combines with J gene TRBJ2-5, with D tentatively TRBD2 (5 bases). Germline V gene sequence: CDR1 SGHTS, CDR2 YDEGEE. The CDR3 has 16 amino acids. V lost 4 bases and J 5 bases, leaving 21 bases between the germline ends. This CDR3 reads CASSPGRFGETETQYF. As DNA, the CDR3 is TGTGCCAGCAGCCCCGGCCGCTTTGGGGAGACGGAGACCCAGTACTTC.

This clone was seen a handful of times. The chain is built from TRBV10-2 and TRBJ1-5, with TRBD1 matching 7 bases. This CDR3 spans 14 amino acids. Germline CDR1 is WSHSY and CDR2 is SAAADI. The V gene end was trimmed by 4 bases and the J gene end by 5 bases; junction bases not matched to a gene: 5. The CDR3 is CASSGGQRYQPQHF. The CDR3 bases are TGCGCCAGCAGTGGGGGACAGAGATATCAGCCCCAGCATTTT.

The chain has TRBV5-4 and TRBJ2-5, with 10 bases fitting TRBD1. Per germline, CDR1 SGHNT and CDR2 YYREEE (reference sequence). V lost 2 bases, J lost 4 bases, and 8 bases stayed unmatched. The CDR3 covers 16 residues. The CDR3 region has the DNA TGTGCCAGCAGCTTTGCCCCCGGGACAGGGGTAGAGACCCAGTACTTC. Translated: CASSFAPGTGVETQYF.

The chain couples TRBV27 to TRBJ1-6; perhaps TRBD1 as D (5 bases). The CDR3 runs to 13 residues. Germline V gives CDR1 MNHEY, CDR2 SMNVEV (reference sequence). Trimming pared 7 bases from V and 6 bases from J, leaving 10 bases between. CDR3 protein: CASKGAGNSPLHF. Here the CDR3 DNA reads TGTGCCAGCAAAGGGGCCGGTAATTCACCCCTCCACTTT.

The chain uses TRBV28 and TRBJ2-7, with TRBD1 identical over 8 bases. V was clipped by 5 bases and J by 7 bases; unmatched bases: 13. This CDR3 is 15 amino acids long. Germline assignment: CDR1 MDHEN and CDR2 SYDVKM. The CDR3 loop reads CASSPTQGAKEEQYF. As DNA, the CDR3 is TGTGCCAGCAGTCCAACGCAGGGGGCTAAGGAAGAGCAGTACTTC. Full variable domain (outside the CDR3, taken from reference TRBV28 and TRBJ2-7): DVKVTQSSRYLVKRTGEKVFLECVQDMDHENMFWYRQDPGLGLRLIYFSYDVKMKEKGDIPEGYSVSREKKERFSLILESASTNQTSMYLCASSPTQGAKEEQYFGPGTRLTVT.

This clone came up a few times. The gene calls are TRBV5-8 and TRBJ1-3; maybe TRBD1 (5 bases). Germline V gives CDR1 SGHTS, CDR2 YDEGEE. The CDR3 extends over 16 amino acids. Trimming shortened V by 4 bases and J by 2 bases, and 16 bases separated the two germline ends. The CDR3 DNA is TGTGCCAGCAGCACCAGGGCGCGCTATGCTGGAAACACCATATATTTT. Its translation: CASSTRARYAGNTIYF.

The chain joins TRBV5-1 to TRBJ2-7; TRBD2 matches at 11 bases. Germline V gene data show CDR1 as SGHRS and CDR2 as YFSETQ. CDR3 length: 14 amino acids. Trimming cost V 6 bases and J 3 bases; bases outside gene matches: 5. The CDR3 nucleotides are TGCGCCAGCATGGCTAGCGGGGGGAACTACGAGCAGTACTTC. Its translation is CASMASGGNYEQYF.